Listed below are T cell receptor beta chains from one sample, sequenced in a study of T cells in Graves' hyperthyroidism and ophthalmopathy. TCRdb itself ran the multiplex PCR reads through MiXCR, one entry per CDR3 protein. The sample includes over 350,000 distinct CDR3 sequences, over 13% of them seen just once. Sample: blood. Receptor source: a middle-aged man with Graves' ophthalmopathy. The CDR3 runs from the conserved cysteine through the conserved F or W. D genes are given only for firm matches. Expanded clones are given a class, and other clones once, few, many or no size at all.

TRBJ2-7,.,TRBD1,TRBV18,CASSPGQASYEQYF,TGTGCCAGCTCACCAGGACAGGCATCCTACGAGCAGTACTTC
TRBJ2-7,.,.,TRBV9,CASSVEGSPYEQYF,TGTGCCAGCAGCGTAGAGGGGTCTCCCTACGAGCAGTACTTC
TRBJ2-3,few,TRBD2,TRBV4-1,CASSQGTSGFTDTQYF,TGCGCCAGCAGCCAAGGGACTAGCGGGTTCACAGATACGCAGTATTTT
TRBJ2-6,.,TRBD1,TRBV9,CASSKGQASSGANVLTF,TGTGCCAGCAGCAAGGGACAGGCGAGCTCTGGGGCCAACGTCCTGACTTTC
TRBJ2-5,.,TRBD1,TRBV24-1,CATSDIGRGSLETQYF,TGTGCCACCAGTGATATTGGCAGGGGGTCCTTGGAGACCCAGTACTTC
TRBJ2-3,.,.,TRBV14,CASSRGITQYF,TGTGCCAGCAGCCGGGGGATTACGCAGTATTTT
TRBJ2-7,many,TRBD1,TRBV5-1,CASSPGGTGVGYEQYF,TGCGCCAGCAGCCCAGGCGGGACAGGGGTTGGCTACGAGCAGTACTTC
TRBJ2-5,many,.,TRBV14,CASSLWTVGEETQYF,TGTGCCAGCAGCCTCTGGACTGTGGGGGAAGAGACCCAGTACTTC
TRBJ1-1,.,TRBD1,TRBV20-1,CSASGTGTPEAFF,TGCAGTGCTTCCGGGACAGGGACGCCTGAAGCTTTCTTT
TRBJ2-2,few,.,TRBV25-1,CASSRDTREVPTGELFF,TGTGCCAGCAGTCGGGACACCCGAGAGGTTCCCACCGGGGAGCTGTTTTTT
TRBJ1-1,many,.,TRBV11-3,CASSQGSGNEAFF,TGTGCCAGCAGCCAGGGGTCGGGGAATGAAGCTTTCTTT
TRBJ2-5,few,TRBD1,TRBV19,CASSIGDSGETQYF,TGTGCCAGTAGTATCGGGGACAGTGGGGAGACCCAGTACTTC
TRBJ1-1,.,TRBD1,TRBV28,CASRPPGQASEAFF,TGTGCCAGCAGACCACCGGGACAGGCCTCTGAAGCTTTCTTT
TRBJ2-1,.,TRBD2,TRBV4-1,CASSQEAGLAALTYNEQFF,TGCGCCAGCAGCCAAGAGGCGGGACTAGCGGCCTTAACCTACAATGAGCAGTTCTTC
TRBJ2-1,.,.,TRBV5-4,CASSLTHSYNEQFF,TGTGCCAGCAGCTTGACACACTCCTACAATGAGCAGTTCTTC
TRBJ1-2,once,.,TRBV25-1,CASSDTGVYGYTF,TGTGCCAGCAGTGACACCGGGGTGTATGGCTACACCTTC
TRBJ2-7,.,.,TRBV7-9,CASTQGREQYF,TGTGCCAGCACCCAGGGCCGGGAGCAGTACTTC
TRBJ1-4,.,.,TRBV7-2,CASGKDGRNERLFF,TGTGCCAGCGGGAAGGACGGACGAAATGAAAGACTGTTTTTT
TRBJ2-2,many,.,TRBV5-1,CASSLGEPTGELFF,TGCGCCAGCAGCTTGGGAGAGCCCACCGGGGAGCTGTTTTTT
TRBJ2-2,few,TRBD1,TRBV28,CASSGGTGGLRTGELFF,TGTGCCAGCAGTGGGGGGACAGGAGGCCTTAGAACCGGGGAGCTGTTTTTT
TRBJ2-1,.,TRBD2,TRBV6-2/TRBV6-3,CASSYSIGGRGWSYNEQFF,TGTGCCAGCAGTTACTCGATTGGGGGGAGGGGCTGGTCCTACAATGAGCAGTTCTTC
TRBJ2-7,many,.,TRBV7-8,CASSLVRRNKRSYEQYF,TGTGCCAGCAGCTTAGTACGTAGGAATAAACGCTCCTACGAGCAGTACTTC
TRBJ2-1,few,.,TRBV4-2,CASSQEVSQFNEQFF,TGTGCCAGCAGCCAAGAGGTGAGCCAATTCAATGAGCAGTTCTTC
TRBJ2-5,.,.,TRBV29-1,CSVMDGSKETQYF,TGCAGCGTGATGGACGGAAGCAAAGAGACCCAGTACTTC
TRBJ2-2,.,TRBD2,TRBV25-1,CATPQPPKRENTGELFF,TGTGCCACCCCTCAGCCCCCTAAGCGGGAGAACACCGGGGAGCTGTTTTTT
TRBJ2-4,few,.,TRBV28,CASSLFGRWVIQYF,TGTGCCAGCAGTTTATTTGGGCGTTGGGTCATTCAGTACTTC
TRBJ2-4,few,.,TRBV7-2,CASRSRAKNIQYF,TGTGCCAGCCGATCGAGGGCCAAAAACATTCAGTACTTC
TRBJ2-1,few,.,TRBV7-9,CASSLSGGGSYNEQFF,TGTGCCAGCAGCCTTTCAGGGGGAGGGTCCTACAATGAGCAGTTCTTC
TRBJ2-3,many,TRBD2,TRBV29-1,CSVEDGTSRADTQYF,TGCAGCGTGGAGGACGGGACTAGTCGAGCAGATACGCAGTATTTT
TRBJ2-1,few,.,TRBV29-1,CSVGVSSYNEQFF,TGCAGCGTTGGAGTAAGCTCCTACAATGAGCAGTTCTTC
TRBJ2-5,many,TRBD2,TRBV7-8,CASSSPLWTETPTSGAQETQYF,TGTGCCAGCAGCTCCCCCTTGTGGACGGAGACTCCGACTAGCGGGGCTCAAGAGACCCAGTACTTC
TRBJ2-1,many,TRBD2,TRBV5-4,CASSFSAGGPHNEQFF,TGTGCCAGCAGCTTTTCCGCGGGAGGGCCCCACAATGAGCAGTTCTTC
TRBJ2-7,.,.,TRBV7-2,CASSFSRGNYEQYF,TGTGCCAGCAGCTTTTCCCGGGGAAACTACGAGCAGTACTTC
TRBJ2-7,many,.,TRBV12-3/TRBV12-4,CASSRGGTYEQYF,TGTGCCAGCAGTAGGGGGGGAACCTACGAGCAGTACTTC
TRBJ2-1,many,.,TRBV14,CASSQGSGHYNEQFF,TGTGCCAGCAGCCAAGGTAGCGGCCACTACAATGAGCAGTTCTTC
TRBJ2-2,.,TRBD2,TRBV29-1,CSARLAGGPAGELFF,TGCAGCGCGCGACTAGCGGGAGGGCCCGCCGGGGAGCTGTTTTTT
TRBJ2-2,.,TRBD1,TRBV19,CASTAPGTDTGELFF,TGTGCCAGTACTGCCCCCGGGACAGACACCGGGGAGCTGTTTTTT
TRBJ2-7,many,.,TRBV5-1,CASSLTGMGSYEQYF,TGCGCCAGCAGCTTAACAGGGATGGGGTCCTACGAGCAGTACTTC
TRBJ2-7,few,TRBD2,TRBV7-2,CASSKIGSSGRREQYF,TGTGCCAGCAGCAAGATTGGCAGTAGCGGGAGGAGGGAGCAGTACTTC